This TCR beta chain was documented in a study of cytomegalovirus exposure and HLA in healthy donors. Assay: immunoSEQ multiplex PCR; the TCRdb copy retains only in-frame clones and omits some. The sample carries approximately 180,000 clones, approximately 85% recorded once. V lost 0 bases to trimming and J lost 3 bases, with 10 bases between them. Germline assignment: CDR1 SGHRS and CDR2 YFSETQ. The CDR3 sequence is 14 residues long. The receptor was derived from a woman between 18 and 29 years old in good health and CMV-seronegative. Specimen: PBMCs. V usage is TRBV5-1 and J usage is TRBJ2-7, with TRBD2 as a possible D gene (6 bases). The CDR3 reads CASSLVPGLYEQYF. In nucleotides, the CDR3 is TGCGCCAGCAGCTTGGTCCCGGGACTCTACGAGCAGTACTTC.